The T cell receptor (beta chain) described here comes from a study of response to subunit inactivated influenza vaccine. General study findings and limits: A suggestion made by the authors is that each seasonal influenza vaccination recruits few new T cells.

A remark on this clonotype: Antigen: not known.

From the RT-PCR reads, TCRdb called clonotypes with MiXCR, one entry per CDR3 protein. The sample includes 300,000 to 350,000 distinct CDR3 sequences, just over 20% of them seen just once. Germline values: CDR1 MNHEY, CDR2 SVGAGI. CDR3 length: 14 amino acids. The V end lost 2 bases, the J end lost 0 bases, and 5 bases lay between the germline ends. The chain has TRBV6-5 and TRBJ2-4, with D tentatively TRBD1 (5 bases). The input for sequencing was PBMCs from blood, taken less than 22 months after vaccination. The clonotype was recovered from a man aged 50-75 years who received an inactivated influenza vaccine. This CDR3 reads CASSYDRAKNIQYF. The CDR3 DNA sequence: TGTGCCAGCAGTTACGACAGAGCCAAAAACATTCAGTACTTC.